The following is a T cell receptor beta chain sequence with its context. The antigen is not known. Two oligonucleotides, mixed equimolar, formed the beta constant-region primer covering TRBC1 and TRBC2. Ligated cDNA was amplified by four rounds of PCR with nested alpha and beta constant-region primers and SP2. Each CDR3 protein is one row after TCRdb ran MiXCR on the UMI-ligation and nested PCR reads. The sample holds 95,000 to 150,000 distinct CDR3 sequences, roughly 36% seen once. The length of the CDR3 is 16 residues. With V trimmed by 7 bases and J by 0 bases, 9 bases remained unmatched. The sample is drawn from a study of naive and memory T cell subsets. The study, taken as a whole, reports: In CD4 and CD8 cells, diversity dropped from naive through EMRA. Over 95% of naive TCR sequences appeared only once after error correction, unlike memory subsets.

Cells stained for CD3, CD4, CD8, CD45RA, CD27 and viability were sorted into four CD45RA/CD27 subsets. The rearrangement uses TRBV12-3 or TRBV12-4 and TRBJ2-3, with TRBD2 matching 8 bases. The material sequenced was central memory CD4+ T cells from blood. The sequence derives from a human donor in good health. CDR3 sequence reads: CASILGTRASTDTQYF. In DNA form, the CDR3 reads TGTGCCAGCATCCTTGGGACTAGAGCTAGCACAGATACGCAGTATTTT.